The rows below give T cell receptor beta chains drawn from one sample of a study of cytomegalovirus exposure and HLA in healthy donors. Profiling relied on immunoSEQ multiplex PCR, and the TCRdb table lists in-frame clones only, not all of them. This sample's table has some 130,000 clones. The sequenced sample was PBMCs. The source is a man aged 18 to 29 in good health and CMV-seronegative. CDR3s include the opening cysteine and the closing phenylalanine or tryptophan. A D gene is named only where the DNA matches it firmly.

CDR3: CASSDQAGGFFGEQYF; DNA: TGTGCCAGCAGTGACCAGGCAGGGGGTTTTTTTGGCGAGCAGTACTTC; V: TRBV6-1; D: TRBD1; J: TRBJ2-7
CDR3: CASTSRGPSVTGELFF; DNA: TGTGCCAGCACTAGTAGGGGCCCGTCAGTTACCGGGGAGCTGTTTTTT; V: TRBV27; D: NA; J: TRBJ2-2
CDR3: CASSPRQGSRNTEAFF; DNA: TGTGCCAGCAGTCCACGACAGGGGAGCCGAAACACTGAAGCTTTCTTT; V: TRBV27; D: TRBD1; J: TRBJ1-1
CDR3: CASSRGWSGGAANEQFF; DNA: TGCGCCAGCAGCAGGGGATGGAGCGGGGGGGCGGCGAATGAGCAGTTCTTC; V: TRBV4-3; D: TRBD2; J: TRBJ2-1
CDR3: CASSFIAAQETQYF; DNA: TGTGCCAGCAGCTTTATAGCGGCCCAAGAGACCCAGTACTTC; V: TRBV7-9; D: NA; J: TRBJ2-5
CDR3: CAIRESGGARETQYF; DNA: TGTGCCATCAGGGAGAGCGGGGGGGCACGAGAGACCCAGTACTTC; V: TRBV10-3; D: TRBD2; J: TRBJ2-5
CDR3: CASSYLGGYTF; DNA: TGTGCCAGCAGTTACCTCGGGGGCTACACCTTC; V: TRBV6-5; D: NA; J: TRBJ1-2
CDR3: CASSQEGGGKETQYF; DNA: TGTGCCAGCAGCCAAGAAGGTGGAGGAAAAGAGACCCAGTACTTC; V: TRBV4-2; D: NA; J: TRBJ2-5
CDR3: CASTGTGANVLTF; DNA: TGTGCCAGCACGGGAACTGGGGCCAACGTCCTGACTTTC; V: TRBV2; D: NA; J: TRBJ2-6
CDR3: CATSRDHPGQYYEQYF; DNA: TGTGCCACCAGCAGAGATCATCCGGGACAGTACTACGAGCAGTACTTC; V: TRBV15; D: TRBD1; J: TRBJ2-7
CDR3: CASSYGGNQPQHF; DNA: TGTGCCAGCAGTTACGGGGGGAATCAGCCCCAGCATTTT; V: TRBV6-5; D: NA; J: TRBJ1-5
CDR3: CASSLRSGRAGETQYF; DNA: TGTGCCAGCAGCTTGCGCTCCGGGAGGGCCGGGGAGACCCAGTACTTC; V: TRBV5-6; D: TRBD2; J: TRBJ2-5
CDR3: CASSSAGTGNEQYF; DNA: TGTGCCAGCAGTTCCGCCGGGACAGGGAACGAGCAGTACTTC; V: TRBV6-5; D: TRBD1; J: TRBJ2-7
CDR3: CASSYFPGTGRRNTEAFF; DNA: TGTGCCAGCAGTTACTTTCCCGGGACAGGCCGGAGGAACACTGAAGCTTTCTTT; V: TRBV28; D: TRBD1; J: TRBJ1-1
CDR3: CASSQDQLALGEQYF; DNA: TGCGCCAGCAGCCAAGATCAACTAGCTCTCGGGGAGCAGTACTTC; V: TRBV4-3; D: NA; J: TRBJ2-7
CDR3: CASSQDRTLGGTEAFF; DNA: TGCGCCAGCAGCCAAGATAGGACTCTGGGGGGCACTGAAGCTTTCTTT; V: TRBV4-3; D: NA; J: TRBJ1-1
CDR3: CASRKTGNPYNEQFF; DNA: TGTGCCAGCAGGAAGACAGGTAATCCTTACAATGAGCAGTTCTTC; V: TRBV6-5; D: NA; J: TRBJ2-1
CDR3: CASSLATSGIFEQFF; DNA: TGTGCCAGCAGTCTGGCGACTAGCGGGATTTTTGAGCAGTTCTTC; V: TRBV6-5; D: TRBD2; J: TRBJ2-1
CDR3: CAISDRGVNNSPLHF; DNA: TGTGCCATCAGTGACAGGGGCGTGAATAATTCACCCCTCCACTTT; V: TRBV10-3; D: NA; J: TRBJ1-6
CDR3: CASSPPPSGISYNEQFF; DNA: TGTGCCAGCAGCCCCCCCCCTAGCGGGATTTCCTACAATGAGCAGTTCTTC; V: TRBV28; D: TRBD2; J: TRBJ2-1
CDR3: CSVEGTGVKDNEQFF; DNA: TGCAGCGTTGAGGGGACAGGGGTGAAAGACAATGAGCAGTTCTTC; V: TRBV29-1; D: TRBD1; J: TRBJ2-1
CDR3: CASSIVGGETQYF; DNA: TGTGCCAGTAGTATTGTAGGGGGAGAGACCCAGTACTTC; V: TRBV19; D: NA; J: TRBJ2-5
CDR3: CASRIVGETQYF; DNA: TGTGCCAGCAGAATAGTTGGAGAGACCCAGTACTTC; V: TRBV7-6; D: NA; J: TRBJ2-5
CDR3: CASSLYSQPRETQYF; DNA: TGTGCCAGCAGTTTATACTCCCAACCCCGGGAGACCCAGTACTTC; V: TRBV28; D: NA; J: TRBJ2-5
CDR3: CASSLAGVGNEQFF; DNA: TGTGCCAGCAGTTTAGCGGGAGTGGGAAATGAGCAGTTCTTC; V: TRBV28; D: TRBD2; J: TRBJ2-1
CDR3: CASSSDGGATEAFF; DNA: TGCGCCAGCAGCTCGGACGGTGGGGCCACTGAAGCTTTCTTT; V: TRBV5-1; D: NA; J: TRBJ1-1
CDR3: CASSQGPTGNYEQYF; DNA: TGCGCCAGCAGCCAAGGCCCAACAGGGAACTACGAGCAGTACTTC; V: TRBV4-3; D: NA; J: TRBJ2-7
CDR3: CATSRAGRGTEAFF; DNA: TGTGCCACCAGCAGAGCAGGCCGGGGCACTGAAGCTTTCTTT; V: TRBV15; D: NA; J: TRBJ1-1
CDR3: CASSLDSQETQYF; DNA: TGTGCCAGCAGCTTAGACAGTCAAGAGACCCAGTACTTC; V: TRBV11-2; D: NA; J: TRBJ2-5
CDR3: CASSHTGSSYEQYF; DNA: TGCGCCAGCAGCCACACGGGGAGCTCCTACGAGCAGTACTTC; V: TRBV4-1; D: NA; J: TRBJ2-7
CDR3: CASSLLAGDAEQYF; DNA: TGTGCCAGCAGCTTACTAGCGGGAGACGCCGAGCAGTACTTC; V: TRBV7-2; D: TRBD2; J: TRBJ2-7
CDR3: CASSQAIGGATDTQYF; DNA: TGCGCCAGCAGCCAAGCTATAGGGGGAGCCACAGATACGCAGTATTTT; V: TRBV4-3; D: NA; J: TRBJ2-3
CDR3: CASVFGPSEHQPQHF; DNA: TGTGCCAGCGTTTTTGGCCCATCGGAGCATCAGCCCCAGCATTTT; V: TRBV6-1; D: NA; J: TRBJ1-5
CDR3: CSGKDRVHTGELFF; DNA: TGCAGCGGAAAAGACAGGGTTCACACCGGGGAGCTGTTTTTT; V: TRBV29-1; D: TRBD1; J: TRBJ2-2
CDR3: CASRGTSGGSIDTGELFF; DNA: TGTGCCAGCAGGGGGACTAGCGGGGGGTCGATAGACACCGGGGAGCTGTTTTTT; V: TRBV2; D: TRBD2; J: TRBJ2-2
CDR3: CASSLNDFWREVAYEQYF; DNA: TGTGCCAGCAGCTTGAATGATTTCTGGCGGGAGGTCGCCTACGAGCAGTACTTC; V: TRBV5-6; D: TRBD2; J: TRBJ2-7
CDR3: CASSKWRSSNTEAFF; DNA: TGTGCCAGCAGCAAATGGAGGTCCTCGAACACTGAAGCTTTCTTT; V: TRBV7-2; D: NA; J: TRBJ1-1
CDR3: CATSVGSVNNEQFF; DNA: TGTGCCACCAGCGTCGGGAGTGTAAATAATGAGCAGTTCTTC; V: TRBV15; D: NA; J: TRBJ2-1
CDR3: CASSFGTSGPYQETQYF; DNA: TGTGCCAGCAGTTTTGGGACTAGCGGGCCTTACCAAGAGACCCAGTACTTC; V: TRBV27; D: TRBD2; J: TRBJ2-5
CDR3: CASSLVPGDPFQFF; DNA: TGTGCCAGCAGCTTAGTTCCGGGGGACCCCTTTCAGTTCTTC; V: TRBV7-7; D: NA; J: TRBJ2-1
CDR3: CASSLGGDSTQNEQFF; DNA: TGCGCCAGCAGCTTAGGTGGGGACTCTACCCAGAATGAGCAGTTCTTC; V: TRBV5-1; D: NA; J: TRBJ2-1